This T cell receptor beta chain was found in a study of CD8 T cells in Susac syndrome. Overall study findings and caveats: The study's TCR sequencing and HLA analysis covered a relatively small number of individuals, and the study acknowledged this.

Germline lookup yields CDR1 SGHTA and CDR2 FQGNSA. The V end was cut by 2 bases, the J end by 0 bases, with 8 bases between. This CDR3 comprises 15 residues. In blood CD8+ and CD4+ T cells, TCR beta underwent sequencing. The multiple sclerosis controls, all treatment-naive patients, had relapsing-remitting disease that was stable or active. TEMRA cells were enriched by FACS, and CD4+ and CD8+ T cells were negatively isolated. Regarding this clonotype: The antigen is unknown.

The RNA input was about 0.5 to 1 ug, and it was reverse transcribed with random hexamers. TCRdb ran MiXCR on the immunoSEQ multiplex PCR reads and lists one entry per CDR3 protein. The sample has about 300,000 distinct CDR3 sequences; 89% are singletons. The chain is built from TRBV7-2 and TRBJ1-5; no clear D. The clonotype comes from a human donor with multiple sclerosis. The sequenced material came from CD8+ T cells from PBMCs. CDR3 sequence reads: CASSLLGNSNQPQHF. The CDR3 coding sequence is TGTGCCAGCAGCTTACTTGGCAATAGCAATCAGCCCCAGCATTTT.